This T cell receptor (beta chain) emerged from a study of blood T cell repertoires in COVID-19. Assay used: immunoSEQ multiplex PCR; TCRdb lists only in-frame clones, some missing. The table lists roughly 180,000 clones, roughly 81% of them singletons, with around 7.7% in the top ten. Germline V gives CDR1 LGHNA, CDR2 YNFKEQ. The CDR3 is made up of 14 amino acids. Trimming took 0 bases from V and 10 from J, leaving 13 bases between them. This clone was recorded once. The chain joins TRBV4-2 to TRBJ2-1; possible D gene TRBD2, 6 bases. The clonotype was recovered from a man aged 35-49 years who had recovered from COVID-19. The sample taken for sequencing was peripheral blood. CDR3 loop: CASSQDVQAGEQFF. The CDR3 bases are TGTGCCAGCAGCCAAGACGTTCAGGCGGGGGAGCAGTTCTTC.